This is a list of T cell receptor beta chains from one sample in a study of untreated major depressive disorder. Measured with immunoSEQ multiplex PCR; TCRdb has only the in-frame clones, and not every one. The repertoire holds more than 20,000 clones, with approximately 92% as singletons. Sequenced input: CD4+ T cells from PBMCs. Receptors originate from a man aged 30 to 39 in good health. Both conserved end residues are part of each CDR3. D genes are given only for firm matches. Clone size, where shown, is once, few, many, or a class for clones that have expanded.

DNA	CDR3	J	D	V	size
TGTGCCAGCAGCCCCACAGAAGGGAGCTACGAGCAGTACTTC	CASSPTEGSYEQYF	TRBJ2-7	.	TRBV13	.
TGCGCCAGCCGGCGGGGGGCAAGCTACGAGCAGTACTTC	CASRRGASYEQYF	TRBJ2-7	TRBD2	TRBV5-1	.
TGTGCCAGCAGCTTAATCCCGGACAGCGGAAACACCATATATTTT	CASSLIPDSGNTIYF	TRBJ1-3	.	TRBV7-2	.
TGTGCCAGCAGCAACCAGCCACAGCGGGACCAAGAGACCCAGTACTTC	CASSNQPQRDQETQYF	TRBJ2-5	.	TRBV7-2	.
TGTGCCAGCAGTTCGGCCGGGACTAGCCGATACAATGAGCAGTTCTTC	CASSSAGTSRYNEQFF	TRBJ2-1	TRBD2	TRBV28	.
TGTGCCAGCAGCCGCCCGGGACTAGCTGGGAGCTCCTACGAGCAGTACTTC	CASSRPGLAGSSYEQYF	TRBJ2-7	TRBD2	TRBV13	.
TGTGCCAGCAGCTCACAGGGTCGGGAAGATACGCAGTATTTT	CASSSQGREDTQYF	TRBJ2-3	.	TRBV9	.
TGTGCCAGCAGCGCCGCTAGCGGGACCTACAATGAGCAGTTCTTC	CASSAASGTYNEQFF	TRBJ2-1	TRBD2	TRBV9	.
TGTGCCAGCAGCTTAGCAGGGGCTGAAAAACTGTTTTTT	CASSLAGAEKLFF	TRBJ1-4	.	TRBV7-9	.
TGTGCCAGCAGTTTACAAGTCGGCAGGGGAGTCCACGAGCAGTACTTC	CASSLQVGRGVHEQYF	TRBJ2-7	.	TRBV27	.
TGTGCCAGCAGCTTGGTTCTAGGGAACACTGAAGCTTTCTTT	CASSLVLGNTEAFF	TRBJ1-1	.	TRBV5-6	.
TGTGCCAGCAGTGGGACGCGCGCCAGCTCCTACAATGAGCAGTTCTTC	CASSGTRASSYNEQFF	TRBJ2-1	.	TRBV6-6	.
TGTGCCAGCAGCTTACTGGGGGTGGCTGAAGCTTTCTTT	CASSLLGVAEAFF	TRBJ1-1	.	TRBV7-6	.
TGTGCCAGCAGCGTTAGTGGGACAGGGGTCGCCCCCTACACCTTC	CASSVSGTGVAPYTF	TRBJ1-2	TRBD1	TRBV9	once
TGTGCCAGCAGTGGACTAGCGGTTAACACCGGGGAGCTGTTTTTT	CASSGLAVNTGELFF	TRBJ2-2	TRBD2	TRBV2	.
TGTGCCAGCAGTGAAGATCGGCTGGGACGGGCCTTTTTC	CASSEDRLGRAFF	TRBJ2-7	.	TRBV2	.
TGCGCCAGCAGCTTGGAACAGTCCTCTGGAAACACCATATATTTT	CASSLEQSSGNTIYF	TRBJ1-3	.	TRBV5-1	.
TGTGCCAGCAGCTTATATCTGGGGACTGGGCAGCCCCAGCATTTT	CASSLYLGTGQPQHF	TRBJ1-5	.	TRBV7-2	.
TGTGCCAGCAGTTACAACAGGGTGGTCAATGAGCAGTTCTTC	CASSYNRVVNEQFF	TRBJ2-1	.	TRBV6-5	.
TGCGCCAGCAGCCAGGGGGAAGTAGATCAGCCCCAGCATTTT	CASSQGEVDQPQHF	TRBJ1-5	.	TRBV4-1	.
TGCGCCAGCAGCCAATTCTCCGGACTAGGAGGCGAGCAGTACTTC	CASSQFSGLGGEQYF	TRBJ2-7	TRBD2	TRBV4-3	.
TGCGCCAGCAGCGATGGGACAGTTTCTGATCAGCCCCAGCATTTT	CASSDGTVSDQPQHF	TRBJ1-5	TRBD1	TRBV5-1	.
TGTGCCTGCCCCCCGAGGGGTCCGAACACTGAAGCTTTCTTT	CACPPRGPNTEAFF	TRBJ1-1	.	TRBV30	.
TGTGCCAGCAGTTCCGGGACAGGGAATGAAAAACTGTTTTTT	CASSSGTGNEKLFF	TRBJ1-4	TRBD1	TRBV6-6	.
TGTGCCAGCATGAGCGGGAGCTACGAGCAGTACTTC	CASMSGSYEQYF	TRBJ2-7	TRBD2	TRBV6-5	once
TGTGCCAGCAAGGGGGAAGGTCAGCCCCAGCATTTT	CASKGEGQPQHF	TRBJ1-5	.	TRBV2	.
TGTGCCAGCAGTTTAAGCCCAACTCAGGGGGTCCACAACATTCAGTACTTC	CASSLSPTQGVHNIQYF	TRBJ2-4	TRBD1	TRBV27	.
TGTGCCACCAGCAGAGATCAGGCCTACGAGCAGTACTTC	CATSRDQAYEQYF	TRBJ2-7	.	TRBV15	.
TGCGCCAGCAGCCCGGACAGGAGCTTAGGTCAGCCCCAGCATTTT	CASSPDRSLGQPQHF	TRBJ1-5	TRBD1	TRBV5-1	.
TGTGCCAGCAGTTACCAGGCAGATGGTCAGCCCCAGCATTTT	CASSYQADGQPQHF	TRBJ1-5	.	TRBV6-6	.
TGTGCCAGCTCTCTCCTGCTCGGGACAGGGGACGCCGAGCAGTACTTC	CASSLLLGTGDAEQYF	TRBJ2-7	TRBD1	TRBV27	.
TGTGCCAGCAGCTTAGTCGGCGGCAGTAGCTCCTACGAGCAGTACTTC	CASSLVGGSSSYEQYF	TRBJ2-7	.	TRBV7-2	.
TGTGCCAGTAATGGGAGACGAGGCGTTAGCTCTGGGGCCAACGTCCTGACTTTC	CASNGRRGVSSGANVLTF	TRBJ2-6	.	TRBV19	.
TGCGCCAGCAGCTTCGGCCAGGTAGGGGATACGCAGTATTTT	CASSFGQVGDTQYF	TRBJ2-3	.	TRBV5-1	.
TGTGCTAGTGGTTTGGGAGGGGGAGATCAGCCCCAGCATTTT	CASGLGGGDQPQHF	TRBJ1-5	.	TRBV12-5	few
TGTGCCAGCAGCGTAATGCGCGACAATGAGCAGTTCTTC	CASSVMRDNEQFF	TRBJ2-1	.	TRBV11-3	.
TGTGCCAGCAGCTTAGCGGGTACGGAGACCCAGTACTTC	CASSLAGTETQYF	TRBJ2-5	.	TRBV7-2	.
TGTGCCAGCAGCGTCGACCACAGCCCCTACAATGAGCAGTTCTTC	CASSVDHSPYNEQFF	TRBJ2-1	.	TRBV9	.
TGTGCCAGCAGTCTCCGAGGACTAGCGGGAGGGAGTGGGGATACGCAGTATTTT	CASSLRGLAGGSGDTQYF	TRBJ2-3	TRBD2	TRBV27	.
TGCGCCAGCACGAACAGGGGGCGCGATGCCGGGGAGCTGTTTTTT	CASTNRGRDAGELFF	TRBJ2-2	TRBD1	TRBV5-1	.
TGTGCCAGCAGCCAAGATTTAGGCAGGAACTATGGCTACACCTTC	CASSQDLGRNYGYTF	TRBJ1-2	.	TRBV14	.